Listed below are T cell receptor delta chains from one sample, sequenced in a study of gamma-delta chains in newborns, infants, children. TCRdb called clones from the reads again using CATT. Here the sample spans around 1,800 delta-chain clones, about two fifths being singletons. Sequenced input: blood. These receptors came from a child who had a fever. The conserved cysteine and the conserved F or W are not part of the CDR3 here. D genes are given only for firm matches. Expanded clones get a size class; other rows say once, few or many, or leave the size out.

TRDV2 | - | few | ACDGLATWDTRQMF
TRDV2 | TRDD3 | few | ACDTLGDTGWDTRQMF
TRDV2 | TRDD3 | - | ACDTVTGGLTHTDKLI
TRDV2 | - | few | ACAHLTTHPDKLI
TRDV2 | TRDD3 | - | ACDNLLLGDPDTDKLI
TRDV2 | TRDD3 | - | ACDTLGDKKYTDKLI
TRDV2 | TRDD3 | few | ACDAILGDRYTDKLI
TRDV2 | TRDD3 | - | ACEKLGGDWYTDKLI
TRDV2 | TRDD3 | - | ACDSLLGRHTDKLI
TRDV2 | TRDD3 | few | ACDTLGDPTDKLI
TRDV2 | - | few | ACDTGFGRYAADKLI
TRDV2 | TRDD3 | few | ACDRLGDTRLTAQLF
TRDV2 | - | - | ACDAVVHTDKLI
TRDV2 | TRDD3 | - | ARDTLGGGIRGDKLI
TRDV2 | TRDD3 | - | ACDTVGTGGSYTDKLI
TRDV2 | TRDD3 | - | ACERLGEPTDKLI
TRDV2 | TRDD3 | - | ACDTLQGDTLAKLI
TRDV2 | TRDD3 | - | ACDLLGVQTDKLI
TRDV2 | TRDD3 | - | ACDPIPMELGDTRTDKPI
TRDV2 | TRDD3 | - | ACEGVGDKDDKLI
TRDV2 | - | - | ACDTVGPQLYTDELI
TRDV2 | - | - | ACDTVGMEADKLI
TRDV2 | TRDD3 | few | ACDALTGGYDKLI
TRDV2 | TRDD3 | few | ACDTLGDTSLPSWDTRQMF
TRDV2 | TRDD3 | - | ACDAITGGRPWDTRQMF
TRDV1 | TRDD3 | - | ALGKPSYRVLGDTRVSDKLI
TRDV2 | TRDD3 | - | ACDTLGGWGKLPYTDKLI
TRDV2 | - | - | ACGTMLGNTDKLI
TRDV2 | TRDD3 | - | ACDAPGGYATDKLI
TRDV2 | TRDD3 | few | ACDALSLLGDYTDKLI
TRDV2 | TRDD3 | - | ARDPVLGDTRGDKLI
TRDV2 | - | once | ACDTSGDLTAQLF
TRDV2 | TRDD3 | - | ACDTVETGGYAYDKLI
TRDV2 | TRDD3 | few | ACDTGFGGGSWDTRQMF
TRDV2 | - | few | ACDTVGIAGRLTDKLI
TRDV1 | TRDD3 | - | ALGGEGLPHWGILLI
TRDV2 | - | large | ACDTGGYSSWDTRQMF
TRDV2 | TRDD3 | - | ACDALGDTRVVDDKLI
TRDV2 | TRDD3 | - | ACDTVGGGYVRTDKLI
TRDV1 | TRDD3 | - | ALGDLLRPIRGPYWGPTAQLF
TRDV2 | TRDD3 | few | ACDTLLPKGDTNTDKLI
TRDV2 | TRDD3 | few | ACDTIVLGDTDKLI
TRDV2 | TRDD2 | - | ACDFLRSRTGTDKLI
TRDV2 | TRDD3 | - | ACDSLGGSAQLF
TRDV2 | TRDD3 | - | ACDLLGDDKLI
TRDV2 | TRDD3 | - | ACDNWAPLLGGYTDKLI
TRDV2 | TRDD3 | large | ACELMGDTTYTDKLI
TRDV2 | TRDD3 | - | ACDTWGSDKFI
TRDV2 | TRDD3 | large | ACDRLGDNGKLI
TRDV2 | TRDD3 | few | ARDVLGAGPDKLI
TRDV2 | - | - | ACDTVGSYTDKLI
TRDV2 | TRDD3 | - | ACDPLRTGGAHTDKLI
TRDV2 | - | - | ACDGLGTANTDKLI
TRDV2 | - | large | ACDSVLPTGGKELI
TRDV2 | TRDD3 | few | ACDTVRLHTGGPAGDKLI
TRDV2 | TRDD3 | - | ACDTGWGTRDTRQMF
TRDV2 | - | - | ACDTGVTDKPI
TRDV2 | TRDD3 | - | ACDALGGHATDKLI
TRDV1 | TRDD3 | - | ALGASRTQRPYWGIPNKLI